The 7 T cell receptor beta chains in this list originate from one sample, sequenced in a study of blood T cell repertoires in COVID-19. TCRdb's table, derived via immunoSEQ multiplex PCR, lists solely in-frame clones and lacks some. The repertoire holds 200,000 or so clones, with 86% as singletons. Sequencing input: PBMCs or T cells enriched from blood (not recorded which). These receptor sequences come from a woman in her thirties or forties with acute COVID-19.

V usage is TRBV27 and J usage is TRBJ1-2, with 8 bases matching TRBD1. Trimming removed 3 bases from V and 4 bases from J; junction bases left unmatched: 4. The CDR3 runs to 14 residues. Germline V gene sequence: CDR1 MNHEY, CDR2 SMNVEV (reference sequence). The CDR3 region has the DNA TGTGCCAGCAGTTTGGTGCAGGGGGCCTATGGCTACACCTTC. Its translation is CASSLVQGAYGYTF.

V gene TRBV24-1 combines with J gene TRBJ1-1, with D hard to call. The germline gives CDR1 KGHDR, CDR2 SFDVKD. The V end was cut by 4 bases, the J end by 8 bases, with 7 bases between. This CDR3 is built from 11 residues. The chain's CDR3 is CATSEGDEAFF. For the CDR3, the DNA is TGTGCCACCAGTGAAGGAGACGAAGCTTTCTTT.

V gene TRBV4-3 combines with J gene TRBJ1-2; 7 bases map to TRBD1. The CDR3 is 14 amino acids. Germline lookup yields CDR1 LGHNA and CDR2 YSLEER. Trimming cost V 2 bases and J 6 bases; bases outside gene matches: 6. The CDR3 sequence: CASSQLGGPDGYTF. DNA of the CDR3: TGCGCCAGCAGCCAACTAGGGGGCCCGGATGGCTACACCTTC.

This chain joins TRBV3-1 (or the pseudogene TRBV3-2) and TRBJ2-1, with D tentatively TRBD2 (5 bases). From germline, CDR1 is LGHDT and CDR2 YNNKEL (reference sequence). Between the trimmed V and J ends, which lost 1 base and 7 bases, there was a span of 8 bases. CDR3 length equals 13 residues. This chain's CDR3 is CASSQGGGNEQFF. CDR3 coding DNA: TGTGCCAGCAGCCAAGGAGGCGGGAATGAGCAGTTCTTC.

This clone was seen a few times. DNA of the CDR3: TGTGCCAGCACCCGAAGGGGACAGGGGCACACCATATATTTT. Its translation: CASTRRGQGHTIYF. The genes are TRBV5-6 and TRBJ1-3; 10 nucleotides align to TRBD1. This CDR3 has 14 residues. V lost 6 bases and J lost 8; bases outside the gene matches: 8. Germline values: CDR1 SGHDT, CDR2 YYEEEE.

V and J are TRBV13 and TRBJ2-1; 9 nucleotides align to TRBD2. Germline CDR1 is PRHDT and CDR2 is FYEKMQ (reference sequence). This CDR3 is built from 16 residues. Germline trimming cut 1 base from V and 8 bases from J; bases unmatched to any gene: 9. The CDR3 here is CASSLEGLAGFDEQFF. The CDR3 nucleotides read TGTGCCAGCAGCTTAGAGGGCCTAGCGGGGTTCGATGAGCAGTTCTTC.

As DNA, the CDR3 is TGTGCCAGCCAACTAAAGGGCTACACCTTC. Protein product: CASQLKGYTF. The gene calls are TRBV6-6 and TRBJ1-2; D gene uncertain. The CDR3 is made up of 10 amino acids. Germline CDR1 and CDR2: MNHNY and SVGAGI (reference sequence). V was trimmed by 8 bases and J by 8 bases, leaving 9 bases between them.